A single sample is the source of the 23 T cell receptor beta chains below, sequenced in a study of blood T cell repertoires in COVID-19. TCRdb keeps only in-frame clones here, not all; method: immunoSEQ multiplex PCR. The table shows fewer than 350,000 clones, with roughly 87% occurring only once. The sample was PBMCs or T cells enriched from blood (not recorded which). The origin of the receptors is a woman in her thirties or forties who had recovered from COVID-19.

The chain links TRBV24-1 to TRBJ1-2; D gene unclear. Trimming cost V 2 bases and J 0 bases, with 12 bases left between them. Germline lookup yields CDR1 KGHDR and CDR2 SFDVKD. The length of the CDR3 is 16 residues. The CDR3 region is CATSDSSARTNYGYTF. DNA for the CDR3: TGTGCCACCAGTGATTCTAGCGCCAGAACTAACTATGGCTACACCTTC.

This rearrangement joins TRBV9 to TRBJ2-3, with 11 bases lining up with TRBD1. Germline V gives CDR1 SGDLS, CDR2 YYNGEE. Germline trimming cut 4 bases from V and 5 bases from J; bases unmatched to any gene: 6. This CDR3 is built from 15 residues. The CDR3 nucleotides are TGTGCCAGCAGCAGTGGGACAGGGGGGATAGATACGCAGTATTTT. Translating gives CASSSGTGGIDTQYF.

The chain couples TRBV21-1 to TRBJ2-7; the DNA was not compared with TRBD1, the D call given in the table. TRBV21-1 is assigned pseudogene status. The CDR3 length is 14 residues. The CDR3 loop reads CASSSRQGADEQYF. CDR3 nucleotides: TGTGCCAGCAGCTCCCGACAGGGGGCCGACGAGCAGTACTTC.

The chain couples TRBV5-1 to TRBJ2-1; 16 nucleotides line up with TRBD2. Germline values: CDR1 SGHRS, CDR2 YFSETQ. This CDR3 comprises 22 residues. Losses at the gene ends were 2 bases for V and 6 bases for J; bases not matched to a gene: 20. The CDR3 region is CASSLRPPSTGTSGRAGNEQFF. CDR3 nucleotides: TGCGCCAGCAGCTTACGCCCTCCGTCGACTGGGACTAGCGGGAGGGCTGGCAATGAGCAGTTCTTC.

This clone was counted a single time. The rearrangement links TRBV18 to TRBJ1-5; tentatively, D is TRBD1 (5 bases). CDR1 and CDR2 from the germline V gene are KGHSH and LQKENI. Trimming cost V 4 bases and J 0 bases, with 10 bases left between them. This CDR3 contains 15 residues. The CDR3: CASSLQEHSNQPQHF. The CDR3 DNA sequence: TGTGCCAGCTCACTACAGGAGCATAGCAATCAGCCCCAGCATTTT.

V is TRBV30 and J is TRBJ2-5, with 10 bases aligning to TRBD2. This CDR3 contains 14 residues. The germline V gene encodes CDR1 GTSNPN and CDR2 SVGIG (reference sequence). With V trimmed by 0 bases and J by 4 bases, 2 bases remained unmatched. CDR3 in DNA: TGTGCCTGGAGTGTAGCGGGAGGGGGAGAGACCCAGTACTTC. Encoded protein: CAWSVAGGGETQYF. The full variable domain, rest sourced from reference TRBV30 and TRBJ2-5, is SQTIHQWPATLVQPVGSPLSLECTVEGTSNPNLYWYRQAAGRGLQLLFYSVGIGQISSEVPQNLSASRPQDRQFILSSKKLLLSDSGFYLCAWSVAGGGETQYFGPGTRLLVL.

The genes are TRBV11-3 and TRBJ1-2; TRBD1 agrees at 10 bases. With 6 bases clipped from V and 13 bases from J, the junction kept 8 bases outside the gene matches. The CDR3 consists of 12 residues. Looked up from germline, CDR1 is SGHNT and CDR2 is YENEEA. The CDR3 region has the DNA TGTGCCAGCAGTACCGGGACAGGGGCTATCACCTTC. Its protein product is CASSTGTGAITF.

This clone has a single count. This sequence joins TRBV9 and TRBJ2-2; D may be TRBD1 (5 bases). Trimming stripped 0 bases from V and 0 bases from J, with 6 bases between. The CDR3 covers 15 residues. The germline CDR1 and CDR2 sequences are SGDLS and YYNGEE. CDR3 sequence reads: CASSVAGTNTGELFF. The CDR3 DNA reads TGTGCCAGCAGCGTAGCAGGGACGAACACCGGGGAGCTGTTTTTT. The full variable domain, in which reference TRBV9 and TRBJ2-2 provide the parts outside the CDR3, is DSGVTQTPKHLITATGQRVTLRCSPRSGDLSVYWYQQSLDQGLQFLIQYYNGEERAKGNILERFSAQQFPDLHSELNLSSLELGDSALYFCASSVAGTNTGELFFGEGSRLTVL.

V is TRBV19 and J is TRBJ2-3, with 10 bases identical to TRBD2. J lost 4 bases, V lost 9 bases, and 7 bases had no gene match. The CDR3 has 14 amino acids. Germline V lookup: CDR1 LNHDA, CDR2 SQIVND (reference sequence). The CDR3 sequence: CASQLAGVSDTQYF. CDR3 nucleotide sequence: TGTGCCAGCCAGCTAGCGGGAGTGTCAGATACGCAGTATTTT.

CDR3 sequence: CAISGRRDSYEQYF. The CDR3 coding sequence is TGTGCCATCAGTGGGCGGAGGGATTCCTACGAGCAGTACTTC. This sequence joins TRBV10-3 and TRBJ2-7; D possibly corresponds to TRBD2 (6 bases). The CDR3 length is 14 residues. Germline V gene lookup returns CDR1 ENHRY and CDR2 SYGVKD. V was shortened by 4 bases and J by 1 base, with 11 bases between the two germline ends.

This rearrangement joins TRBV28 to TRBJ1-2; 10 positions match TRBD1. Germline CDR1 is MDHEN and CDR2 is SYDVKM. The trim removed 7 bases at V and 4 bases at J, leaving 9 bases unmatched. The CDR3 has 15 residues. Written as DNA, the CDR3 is TGTGCCAGCAAGGGACAGGGGTTTCGGAGCTATGGCTACACCTTC. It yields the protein CASKGQGFRSYGYTF.

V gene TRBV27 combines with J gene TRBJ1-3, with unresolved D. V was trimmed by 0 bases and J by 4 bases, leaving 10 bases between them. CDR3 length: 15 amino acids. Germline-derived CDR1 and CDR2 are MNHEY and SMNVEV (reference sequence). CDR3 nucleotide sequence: TGTGCCAGCAGTTTATCTTCCTGGAGGGGAAACACCATATATTTT. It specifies CASSLSSWRGNTIYF.

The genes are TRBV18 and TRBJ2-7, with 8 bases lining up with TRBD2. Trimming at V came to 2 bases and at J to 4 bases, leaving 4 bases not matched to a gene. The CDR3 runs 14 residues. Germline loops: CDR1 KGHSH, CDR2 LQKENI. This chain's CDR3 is CASSPGTRGYEQYF. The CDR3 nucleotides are TGTGCCAGCTCACCAGGGACTAGGGGTTACGAGCAGTACTTC.

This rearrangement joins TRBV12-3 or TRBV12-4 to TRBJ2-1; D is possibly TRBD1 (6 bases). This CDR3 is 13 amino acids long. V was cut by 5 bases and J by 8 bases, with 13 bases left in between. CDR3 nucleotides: TGTGCCAGCAGTCTACAGGGAATCTATGAGCAGTTCTTC. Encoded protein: CASSLQGIYEQFF.

CDR3 nucleotide sequence: TGTGCCAGTAACCTAGGGGGCGGGTCGGATCAGCCCCAGCATTTT. Its translation: CASNLGGGSDQPQHF. The chain has TRBV19 and TRBJ1-5, with 7 bases identical to TRBD1. Trimming removed 7 bases from V and 5 bases from J; junction bases left unmatched: 11. The CDR3 sequence is 15 residues long. Germline values: CDR1 LNHDA, CDR2 SQIVND (reference sequence).

The CDR3 DNA reads TGCGCCAGCAGCCGCGAGGCGGGACAGGGCCAATCACCCCTCCACTTT. Translating gives CASSREAGQGQSPLHF. The chain employs TRBV4-1 and TRBJ1-6; 9 positions agree with TRBD1. Per the germline V gene, CDR1 is MGHRA and CDR2 is YSYEKL. The CDR3 is 16 amino acids. Trimming removed 4 bases from V and 10 bases from J; junction bases left unmatched: 11.

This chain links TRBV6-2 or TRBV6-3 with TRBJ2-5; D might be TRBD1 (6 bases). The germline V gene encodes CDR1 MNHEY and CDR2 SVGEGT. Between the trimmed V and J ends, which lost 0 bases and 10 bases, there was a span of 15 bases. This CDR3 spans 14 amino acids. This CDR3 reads CASSYSRDTRGQYF. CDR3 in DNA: TGTGCCAGCAGTTACTCACGGGACACCCGGGGCCAGTACTTC.

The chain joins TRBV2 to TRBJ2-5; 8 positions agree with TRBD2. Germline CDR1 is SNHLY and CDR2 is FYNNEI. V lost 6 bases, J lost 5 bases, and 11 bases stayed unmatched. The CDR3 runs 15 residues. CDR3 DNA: TGTGCCAGCAGCGCCCGGACTAGCTGGGGGGAGACCCAGTACTTC. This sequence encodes CASSARTSWGETQYF.

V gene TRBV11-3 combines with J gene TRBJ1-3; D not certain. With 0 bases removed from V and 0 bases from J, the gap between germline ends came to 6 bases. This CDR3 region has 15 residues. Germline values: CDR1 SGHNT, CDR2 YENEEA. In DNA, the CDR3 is TGTGCCAGCAGCTTAGATCCGAGCTCTGGAAACACCATATATTTT. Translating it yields CASSLDPSSGNTIYF.

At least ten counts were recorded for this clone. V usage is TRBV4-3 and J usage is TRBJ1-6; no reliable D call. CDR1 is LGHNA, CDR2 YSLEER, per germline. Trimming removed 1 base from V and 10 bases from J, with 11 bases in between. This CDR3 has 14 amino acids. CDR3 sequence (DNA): TGCGCCAGCAGCCAAGCTCCCAGCGGCTCACCCCTCCACTTT. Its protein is CASSQAPSGSPLHF.

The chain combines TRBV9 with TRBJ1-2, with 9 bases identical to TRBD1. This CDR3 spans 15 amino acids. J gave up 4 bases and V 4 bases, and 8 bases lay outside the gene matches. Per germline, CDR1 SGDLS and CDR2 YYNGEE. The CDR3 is CASSPPGQGVYGYTF. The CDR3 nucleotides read TGTGCCAGCAGCCCCCCGGGACAGGGCGTCTATGGCTACACCTTC.

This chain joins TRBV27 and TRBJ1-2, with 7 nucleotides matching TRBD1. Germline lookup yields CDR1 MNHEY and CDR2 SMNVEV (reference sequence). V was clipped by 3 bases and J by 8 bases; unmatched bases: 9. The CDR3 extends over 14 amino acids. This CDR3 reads CASSFQGESWGYTF. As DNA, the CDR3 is TGTGCCAGCAGTTTTCAGGGGGAGTCGTGGGGCTACACCTTC.

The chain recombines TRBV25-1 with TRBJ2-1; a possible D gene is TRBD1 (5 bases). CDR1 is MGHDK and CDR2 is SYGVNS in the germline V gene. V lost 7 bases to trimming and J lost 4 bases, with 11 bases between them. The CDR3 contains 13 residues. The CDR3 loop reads CASKGQGYNEQFF. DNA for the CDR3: TGTGCCAGCAAGGGTCAGGGATACAATGAGCAGTTCTTC.